These 21 T cell receptor beta chains were sequenced from one sample in a study of CD8 T cells in Susac syndrome. RNA amounts of roughly 0.45 to 1 ug underwent reverse transcription with random hexamers. MiXCR, run by TCRdb on the immunoSEQ multiplex PCR reads, gives a single entry per CDR3 protein. This sample has roughly 160,000 distinct CDR3 sequences; 90% to 95% occur once, and the top ten carry 0.14%. The sequencing input was CD4+ T cells from PBMCs. These receptor sequences come from a human donor in good health.

This chain links TRBV24-1 with TRBJ2-4; the D gene is possibly TRBD2 (6 bases). The V end lost 4 bases, the J end lost 3 bases, and 12 bases lay between the germline ends. Germline assignment: CDR1 KGHDR and CDR2 SFDVKD. This CDR3 has 15 residues. The CDR3 sequence: CATSESKGGKNIQYF. The CDR3 DNA follows: TGTGCCACCAGTGAATCGAAGGGAGGCAAAAACATTCAGTACTTC.

The gene calls are TRBV6-5 and TRBJ2-5, with 9 bases that match TRBD1. Germline lookup yields CDR1 MNHEY and CDR2 SVGAGI. CDR3 length equals 15 residues. V lost 4 bases, J lost 7 bases, and 10 bases stayed unmatched. CDR3 region: CASSSYRGLPMTQYF. The CDR3 coding sequence is TGTGCCAGCAGTTCGTACAGGGGGCTACCGATGACCCAGTACTTC.

This clonotype was recorded once. This chain links TRBV6-2 or TRBV6-3 with TRBJ2-7; no clear D gene. The CDR3 consists of 13 residues. Germline V gene data show CDR1 as MNHEY and CDR2 as SVGEGT. The V gene lost 10 bases and the J gene lost 2 bases, with 15 bases spanning the gap. CDR3 nucleotide sequence: TGTGCCACCAATGACCGGGTCCCCTACGAGCAGTACTTC. Its protein is CATNDRVPYEQYF.

The J gene is TRBJ1-1, the V gene TRBV7-2, with a possible D match to TRBD1 (5 bases). The V and J ends lost 5 bases and 4 bases respectively, with 14 bases between them. Germline CDR1 SGHTA, CDR2 FQGNSA. This CDR3 has 14 residues. The CDR3 protein is CASSPDRGSTEAFF. CDR3 in DNA: TGTGCCAGCAGCCCCGATAGGGGATCCACTGAAGCTTTCTTT. The full variable domain, rest sourced from reference TRBV7-2 and TRBJ1-1, is GAGVSQSPSNKVTEKGKDVELRCDPISGHTALYWYRQSLGQGLEFLIYFQGNSAPDKSGLPSDRFSAERTGGSVSTLTIQRTQQEDSAVYLCASSPDRGSTEAFFGQGTRLTVV.

J is TRBJ2-5 and V is TRBV5-4; a possible D gene is TRBD2 (5 bases). Trimming cost V 1 base and J 1 base, with 8 bases left between them. The CDR3 has 14 amino acids. Per the germline V gene, CDR1 is SGHNT and CDR2 is YYREEE (reference sequence). The CDR3 reads CASSLFSGQETQYF. The CDR3 DNA sequence: TGTGCCAGCAGCTTGTTCAGCGGCCAAGAGACCCAGTACTTC.

This chain links TRBV7-9 with TRBJ1-1, with D possibly matching TRBD1 (5 bases). Deletions cut 5 bases from V and 4 bases from J, with 14 bases between. The CDR3 consists of 14 residues. From germline, CDR1 is SEHNR and CDR2 FQNEAQ (reference sequence). The CDR3 here is CASSPQGGSTEAFF. The CDR3 coding sequence is TGTGCCAGCAGCCCGCAGGGCGGCAGCACTGAAGCTTTCTTT.

V and J are TRBV14 and TRBJ2-3; TRBD2 might be the D (5 bases). Germline V lookup: CDR1 SGHDN, CDR2 FVKESK. CDR3 length: 11 residues. V lost 10 bases and J lost 7, with 12 bases in between. The CDR3 sequence: CATPYGNTQYF. CDR3 sequence (DNA): TGTGCCACCCCCTACGGGAATACGCAGTATTTT.

The CDR3 DNA sequence: TGCAGTACACAGGGCACAGATACGCAGTATTTT. It translates to CSTQGTDTQYF. The rearrangement joins TRBV20-1 to TRBJ2-3, with D tentatively TRBD1 (5 bases). Trimming shortened V by 8 bases and J by 1 base, and 7 bases separated the two germline ends. The CDR3 consists of 11 residues. The germline V gene encodes CDR1 DFQATT and CDR2 SNEGSKA (reference sequence).

This chain joins TRBV20-1 and TRBJ1-2, with D possibly TRBD1 on 6 matching bases. Germline V CDR1 and CDR2: DFQATT, SNEGSKA (reference sequence). V was clipped by 6 bases and J by 7 bases, with 18 bases between them. This CDR3 has 13 residues. The CDR3 spells CSASPRGGLGYTF. In DNA, the CDR3 is TGCAGTGCCTCCCCTAGGGGGGGCCTTGGCTACACCTTC.

V is TRBV30 and J is TRBJ1-6, with 9 nucleotides matching TRBD1. V lost 0 bases to trimming and J lost 10 bases; unmatched junction nucleotides: 4. The CDR3 runs to 14 residues. Germline CDR1 GTSNPN, CDR2 SVGIG (reference sequence). The CDR3 sequence: CAWSVGTGNSPLHF. The CDR3 DNA follows: TGTGCCTGGAGTGTCGGGACAGGGAACTCACCCCTCCACTTT.

The chain recombines TRBV3-1 with TRBJ2-5; weak D call: TRBD1 (6 bases). Germline CDR1 LGHDT, CDR2 YNNKEL (reference sequence). The CDR3 length is 13 residues. V was clipped by 2 bases and J by 5 bases, with 9 bases between them. This CDR3 reads CASSQTGFETQYF. The CDR3 nucleotides read TGTGCCAGCAGCCAAACAGGGTTCGAGACCCAGTACTTC.

The chain links TRBV5-6 to TRBJ1-2; D call uncertain. V shed 4 bases and J shed 6 bases, with 19 bases lying between them. This CDR3 has 15 residues. From germline, CDR1 is SGHDT and CDR2 YYEEEE. The CDR3 sequence: CASSILGRPGDGYTF. Here the CDR3 DNA reads TGTGCCAGCAGCATTTTGGGCCGGCCCGGGGATGGCTACACCTTC.

The chain uses TRBV21-1 and TRBJ1-2; the D segment call TRBD1 is taken from the table without a DNA check. TRBV21-1 is a documented pseudogene. The CDR3 contains 15 residues. CDR3 residues: CASSTPCRVSYGYTF. The CDR3 region has the DNA TGTGCCAGCAGCACACCTTGCAGGGTGAGCTATGGCTACACCTTC.

The chain couples TRBV12-3 or TRBV12-4 to TRBJ2-7; D not resolved. Trimming pared 3 bases from V and 2 bases from J, leaving 8 bases between. CDR3 length equals 13 residues. CDR3 DNA: TGTGCCAGCAGTTTTAGGCACCCCTACGAGCAGTACTTC. Protein product: CASSFRHPYEQYF.

This sequence joins TRBV12-3 or TRBV12-4 and TRBJ2-3; tentatively, D is TRBD1 (6 bases). Trimming left V 3 bases short and J 2 bases short, with 12 bases between. This CDR3 is built from 15 residues. The CDR3 bases are TGTGCCAGCAGTTTTCTGGACAGCCTCACAGATACGCAGTATTTT. Amino acids: CASSFLDSLTDTQYF.

CDR3 bases: TGCGCCAGCAGCCAAGAGAACAGGCTCGGTAGATCACCCCTCCACTTT. Protein sequence: CASSQENRLGRSPLHF. The chain links TRBV4-3 to TRBJ1-6, with D possibly being TRBD1 (5 bases). Germline V lookup: CDR1 LGHNA, CDR2 YSLEER. The CDR3 has 16 amino acids. V lost 0 bases and J lost 10, with 16 bases in between.

The chain is built from TRBV29-1 and TRBJ2-3, with 7 bases lining up with TRBD1. The germline V gene encodes CDR1 SQVTM and CDR2 ANQGSEA. The CDR3 length is 12 residues. V lost 7 bases to trimming and J lost 2 bases; unmatched junction nucleotides: 3. CDR3 DNA: TGCAGCGGGGACAGCTACACAGATACGCAGTATTTT. It yields the protein CSGDSYTDTQYF.

V is TRBV6-2 or TRBV6-3 and J is TRBJ2-5; tentative D call: TRBD2 (5 bases). Germline CDR1 reads MNHEY; CDR2 reads SVGEGT. With 2 bases removed from V and 3 bases from J, the gap between germline ends came to 10 bases. This CDR3 has 14 residues. CDR3 in amino acids: CASSYPRVEETQYF. The CDR3 DNA is TGTGCCAGCAGTTACCCGAGGGTAGAAGAGACCCAGTACTTC.

V and J are TRBV5-1 and TRBJ2-5; D is possibly TRBD2 (6 bases). V shed 4 bases and J shed 1 base, with 14 bases lying between them. Germline CDR1 and CDR2: SGHRS and YFSETQ. This CDR3 has 15 amino acids. Here the CDR3 DNA reads TGCGCCAGCAGCCGTAGCGGAGGAAGCCAAGAGACCCAGTACTTC. As protein: CASSRSGGSQETQYF.

The chain is built from TRBV13 and TRBJ1-4; D may be TRBD1 (5 bases). This CDR3 is 15 amino acids long. V lost 3 bases, J lost 5 bases, and 13 bases lay in between. CDR1 is PRHDT and CDR2 is FYEKMQ in the germline V gene (reference sequence). Here the CDR3 reads CASSLGQGENEKLFF. DNA for the CDR3: TGTGCCAGCAGCTTGGGGCAAGGAGAAAATGAAAAACTGTTTTTT.

The chain recombines TRBV29-1 with TRBJ2-5, with 9 bases that match TRBD1. There are 13 residues in the CDR3. V lost 4 bases and J lost 4; bases outside the gene matches: 4. Germline lookup yields CDR1 SQVTM and CDR2 ANQGSEA. The DNA of the CDR3 is TGCAGCGTTGTGGGACAGGGTTTAGAGACCCAGTACTTC. Amino acid sequence: CSVVGQGLETQYF.